Listed here is a single T cell receptor beta chain. This entry is derived from a study of blood T cell repertoires in COVID-19. Profiling relied on immunoSEQ multiplex PCR, and the TCRdb table lists in-frame clones only, not all of them. The sample contains about 74,000 clones, around nine tenths of which appear only once. The CDR3 is made up of 16 amino acids. Looked up from germline, CDR1 is MNHEY and CDR2 is SVGAGI. With 0 bases removed from V and 2 bases from J, the gap between germline ends came to 14 bases. The chain combines TRBV6-5 with TRBJ2-7; no clear D gene. The source of this sequence is a man aged 65 to 85 with active or convalescent COVID-19. Sequenced: peripheral blood. The DNA for the CDR3 is TGTGCCAGCAGTTACTCGGTCTCAGGTTACCCCTACGAGCAGTACTTC. Amino acid sequence: CASSYSVSGYPYEQYF.